Below, 23 T cell receptor beta chains from the same sample are listed, as sequenced in a study of blood T cell repertoires in COVID-19. Clones were sequenced by immunoSEQ multiplex PCR, and TCRdb holds only the in-frame ones, with some missing. The sample includes 540,000 or so clones, about 88% seen only once; the top ten take roughly 8.3%. Sample: peripheral blood. The source of these receptors is a woman aged 45-65 years with COVID-19, enrolled during active disease.

The rearrangement uses TRBV5-1 and TRBJ1-5; 11 bases map to TRBD1. This CDR3 has 16 residues. Germline V CDR1 and CDR2: SGHRS, YFSETQ. Trimming at V came to 4 bases and at J to 5 bases, leaving 8 bases not matched to a gene. CDR3 protein: CASSPLPGQGDQPQHF. CDR3 DNA: TGCGCCAGCAGCCCACTTCCGGGACAGGGGGATCAGCCCCAGCATTTT.

The CDR3 sequence is CASSQDRDRAGEETQYF. The CDR3 bases are TGTGCCAGCAGCCAAGATCGGGATCGGGCGGGGGAAGAGACCCAGTACTTC. The chain carries TRBV4-2 and TRBJ2-5, with 7 nucleotides matching TRBD2. Germline V gene sequence: CDR1 LGHNA, CDR2 YNFKEQ. This CDR3 contains 17 residues. J was trimmed by 3 bases and V by 0 bases; bases with no gene match: 10.

This clone has only a few counts. V usage is TRBV12-5 and J usage is TRBJ2-2; maybe TRBD1 (6 bases). Germline V gene data show CDR1 as LGHNT and CDR2 as FRNRAP. Trimming shortened V by 4 bases and J by 5 bases, and 11 bases separated the two germline ends. The CDR3 is 14 amino acids. This CDR3 is CASGSTGTTGELFF. In DNA, the CDR3 is TGTGCTAGTGGTTCGACAGGTACAACCGGGGAGCTGTTTTTT.

The V gene is TRBV11-2, the J gene TRBJ2-1; maybe TRBD1 (5 bases). V was cut by 4 bases and J by 7 bases, with 17 bases left in between. CDR1 is SGHAT and CDR2 is FQNNGV in the germline V gene. The CDR3 is 15 amino acids. The CDR3 loop reads CASSSTSHQGNEQFF. CDR3 bases: TGTGCCAGCAGCTCAACTTCCCATCAGGGAAATGAGCAGTTCTTC.

The gene calls are TRBV6-5 and TRBJ2-3; 7 nucleotides line up with TRBD1. Looked up from germline, CDR1 is MNHEY and CDR2 is SVGAGI. Trimming took 5 bases from V and 4 from J; bases not matched to a gene: 6. The CDR3 has 14 residues. CDR3 bases: TGTGCCAGCAGTCCCGGGACAGTCGCAGATACGCAGTATTTT. Protein product: CASSPGTVADTQYF.

The genes are TRBV3-1 (or the pseudogene TRBV3-2) and TRBJ2-7, with 7 bases matching TRBD2. Germline values: CDR1 LGHDT, CDR2 YNNKEL (reference sequence). This CDR3 contains 12 residues. Trimming cost V 1 base and J 9 bases; bases outside gene matches: 3. The CDR3 sequence: CASSQGWEGQYF. CDR3 in DNA: TGTGCCAGCAGCCAAGGATGGGAGGGGCAGTACTTC.

Here the CDR3 DNA reads TGTGCCAGCAGCTCCAACTACAGGGTAGAGACTGAAGCTTTCTTT. Translating gives CASSSNYRVETEAFF. The V and J genes are TRBV5-6 and TRBJ1-1, with D possibly matching TRBD1 (6 bases). Germline V CDR1 and CDR2: SGHDT, YYEEEE. V shed 3 bases and J shed 5 bases, with 17 bases lying between them. The CDR3 length is 15 residues.

The gene calls are TRBV4-1 and TRBJ1-2; tentatively, D is TRBD1 (5 bases). Germline V gene sequence: CDR1 MGHRA, CDR2 YSYEKL. The CDR3 spans 14 residues. Trimming left V 0 bases short and J 8 bases short, with 13 bases between. The CDR3 reads CASSQDSQGRGYTF. CDR3 coding DNA: TGCGCCAGCAGCCAAGATTCCCAGGGCCGAGGCTACACCTTC.

The chain recombines TRBV7-3 with TRBJ2-2, with 11 nucleotides matching TRBD2. Germline V CDR1 and CDR2: SGHTA, FQGTGA. V lost 5 bases to trimming and J lost 8 bases; unmatched junction nucleotides: 1. The CDR3 totals 13 residues. The CDR3 nucleotides are TGTGCCAGCAGCCGGACTAGCGGGGGGGAGCTGTTTTTT. Its protein is CASSRTSGGELFF. The complete variable domain, with remaining parts taken from reference TRBV7-3 and TRBJ2-2, reads GAGVSQTPSNKVTEKGKYVELRCDPISGHTALYWYRQSLGQGPEFLIYFQGTGAADDSGLPNDRFFAVRPEGSVSTLKIQRTERGDSAVYLCASSRTSGGELFFGEGSRLTVL.

V gene TRBV19 combines with J gene TRBJ2-6; a possible D gene is TRBD2 (6 bases). There are 16 residues in the CDR3. The V gene's germline CDR1 is LNHDA and CDR2 SQIVND (reference sequence). V dropped 7 bases and J dropped 4 bases, with 17 bases sitting between them. DNA for the CDR3: TGTGCCAGTAAGATAGGAGGGTTGGGGGGGGCCAACGTCCTGACTTTC. The encoded protein is CASKIGGLGGANVLTF.

Only one count was recorded for this clone. The chain joins TRBV11-2 to TRBJ1-6, with 9 positions matching TRBD1. The CDR3 is 15 residues long. Germline V gives CDR1 SGHAT, CDR2 FQNNGV. Trimming at V came to 5 bases and at J to 7 bases, leaving 6 bases not matched to a gene. The CDR3, as DNA: TGTGCCAGCAGCAGGCGGGGACAGGGAAATTCACCCCTCCACTTT. This encodes CASSRRGQGNSPLHF.

The V call is TRBV30, the J call TRBJ1-2; D possibly corresponds to TRBD1 (5 bases). Germline CDR1 reads GTSNPN; CDR2 reads SVGIG (reference sequence). V lost 1 base, J lost 2 bases, and 11 bases lay in between. CDR3 size: 14 residues. The CDR3 is CAWSAGSTNYGYTF. CDR3 DNA: TGTGCCTGGAGTGCAGGGTCAACAAACTATGGCTACACCTTC.

In this sample, this clone turned up a few times. J is TRBJ2-2 and V is TRBV18; 10 bases are a match to TRBD1. V gave up 4 bases and J gave up 5 bases; unmatched junction bases: 7. The CDR3 contains 16 residues. Germline CDR1 and CDR2: KGHSH and LQKENI. The CDR3 DNA follows: TGTGCCAGCTCACGCACCGGGACAGGGGTTACCGGGGAGCTGTTTTTT. It is translated as CASSRTGTGVTGELFF. Full variable domain (rest looked up from reference TRBV18 and TRBJ2-2): NAGVMQNPRHLVRRRGQEARLRCSPMKGHSHVYWYRQLPEEGLKFMVYLQKENIIDESGMPKERFSAEFPKEGPSILRIQQVVRGDSAAYFCASSRTGTGVTGELFFGEGSRLTVL.

The chain joins TRBV9 to TRBJ2-2, with 14 bases identical to TRBD2. V was pared by 5 bases and J by 3 bases, with 9 bases of the junction left unmatched. This CDR3 contains 18 residues. CDR1 is SGDLS and CDR2 is YYNGEE in the germline V gene. CDR3: CASSHRLAGGPDTGELFF. For the CDR3, the DNA is TGTGCCAGCAGTCATCGACTAGCGGGGGGGCCGGACACCGGGGAGCTGTTTTTT.

Concerning this clone: In the same sample, other DNA sequences code for this CDR3. This chain joins TRBV19 and TRBJ1-1; 7 bases align to TRBD1. The CDR3 totals 13 residues. With 5 bases clipped from V and 3 bases from J, the junction kept 3 bases outside the gene matches. The germline gives CDR1 LNHDA, CDR2 SQIVND (reference sequence). CDR3 sequence: CASSRQGDTEAFF. The CDR3 DNA reads as TGTGCCAGTAGTCGACAGGGCGACACTGAAGCTTTCTTT.

The rearrangement uses TRBV7-3 and TRBJ1-1; unclear D gene. The V gene's germline CDR1 is SGHTA and CDR2 FQGTGA. The CDR3 is made up of 13 amino acids. The V gene lost 5 bases and the J gene lost 4 bases, with 11 bases spanning the gap. The CDR3 protein is CASSQIPATEAFF. CDR3 bases: TGTGCCAGCAGCCAGATACCTGCCACTGAAGCTTTCTTT.

This clone appeared once. The chain has TRBV6-2 or TRBV6-3 and TRBJ1-5; D remains unclear. The V end was cut by 5 bases, the J end by 0 bases, with 8 bases between. Germline lookup yields CDR1 MNHEY and CDR2 SVGEGT. The CDR3 is made up of 14 amino acids. CDR3 region: CASSTGYSNQPQHF. The CDR3 DNA reads as TGTGCCAGCAGTACGGGGTATAGCAATCAGCCCCAGCATTTT.

The V and J genes are TRBV6-5 and TRBJ1-2, with a tentative D call TRBD1 (6 bases). V was shortened by 8 bases and J by 2 bases, with 12 bases between the two germline ends. Germline loops: CDR1 MNHEY, CDR2 SVGAGI. The CDR3 loop spans 13 amino acids. CDR3 nucleotides: TGTGCCAGCGCAAAGGACAGAAACTATGGCTACACCTTC. As protein: CASAKDRNYGYTF.

This clone was seen only once. The chain uses TRBV6-1 and TRBJ1-1; D perhaps matches TRBD1 (5 bases). This CDR3 has 15 residues. The germline CDR1 and CDR2 sequences are MNHNS and SASEGT. Trimming removed 0 bases at V and 3 bases at J, with 11 bases between. CDR3 nucleotides: TGTGCCAGCAGTGAAGCGGACACCATTTACACTGAAGCTTTCTTT. The encoded protein is CASSEADTIYTEAFF.

V is TRBV7-7 and J is TRBJ2-2; 8 bases line up with TRBD2. Losses at the gene ends were 5 bases for V and 2 bases for J; bases not matched to a gene: 4. Germline V lookup: CDR1 SSHAT, CDR2 FNYEAQ (reference sequence). The CDR3 has 15 residues. The CDR3 sequence is CASSPGTRNTGELFF. DNA of the CDR3: TGTGCCAGCAGCCCTGGGACTAGAAACACCGGGGAGCTGTTTTTT. Full variable domain (rest looked up from reference TRBV7-7 and TRBJ2-2): GAGVSQSPRYKVTKRGQDVTLRCDPISSHATLYWYQQALGQGPEFLTYFNYEAQPDKSGLPSDRFSAERPEGSISTLTIQRTEQRDSAMYRCASSPGTRNTGELFFGEGSRLTVL.

About this clone itself: The sample has other DNA sequences that encode this CDR3 too. The chain uses TRBV28 and TRBJ1-2; possible D gene TRBD1, 5 bases. The ends were cut back, 8 bases at V and 0 bases at J, with 7 bases in the middle. Per germline, CDR1 MDHEN and CDR2 SYDVKM. CDR3 length equals 12 residues. Here the CDR3 reads CASRGANYGYTF. The CDR3 bases are TGTGCCAGCCGGGGGGCTAACTATGGCTACACCTTC.

CDR3 nucleotides: TGTGCCAGCAGTCGGACAGGTAGAGGGGCGAAGAACACCGGGGAGCTGTTTTTT. This gives the protein CASSRTGRGAKNTGELFF. The chain links TRBV5-6 to TRBJ2-2, with 7 bases identical to TRBD1. Trimming cost V 5 bases and J 1 base; bases outside gene matches: 14. The germline gives CDR1 SGHDT, CDR2 YYEEEE. The CDR3 runs 18 residues.

This chain links TRBV5-1 with TRBJ2-3, with 7 nucleotides matching TRBD1. V gave up 0 bases and J gave up 1 base; unmatched junction bases: 2. CDR1 and CDR2 (germline): SGHRS, YFSETQ. The CDR3 has 15 residues. The CDR3 spells CASSLGQGRTDTQYF. The CDR3 DNA is TGCGCCAGCAGCTTGGGACAGGGACGCACAGATACGCAGTATTTT.